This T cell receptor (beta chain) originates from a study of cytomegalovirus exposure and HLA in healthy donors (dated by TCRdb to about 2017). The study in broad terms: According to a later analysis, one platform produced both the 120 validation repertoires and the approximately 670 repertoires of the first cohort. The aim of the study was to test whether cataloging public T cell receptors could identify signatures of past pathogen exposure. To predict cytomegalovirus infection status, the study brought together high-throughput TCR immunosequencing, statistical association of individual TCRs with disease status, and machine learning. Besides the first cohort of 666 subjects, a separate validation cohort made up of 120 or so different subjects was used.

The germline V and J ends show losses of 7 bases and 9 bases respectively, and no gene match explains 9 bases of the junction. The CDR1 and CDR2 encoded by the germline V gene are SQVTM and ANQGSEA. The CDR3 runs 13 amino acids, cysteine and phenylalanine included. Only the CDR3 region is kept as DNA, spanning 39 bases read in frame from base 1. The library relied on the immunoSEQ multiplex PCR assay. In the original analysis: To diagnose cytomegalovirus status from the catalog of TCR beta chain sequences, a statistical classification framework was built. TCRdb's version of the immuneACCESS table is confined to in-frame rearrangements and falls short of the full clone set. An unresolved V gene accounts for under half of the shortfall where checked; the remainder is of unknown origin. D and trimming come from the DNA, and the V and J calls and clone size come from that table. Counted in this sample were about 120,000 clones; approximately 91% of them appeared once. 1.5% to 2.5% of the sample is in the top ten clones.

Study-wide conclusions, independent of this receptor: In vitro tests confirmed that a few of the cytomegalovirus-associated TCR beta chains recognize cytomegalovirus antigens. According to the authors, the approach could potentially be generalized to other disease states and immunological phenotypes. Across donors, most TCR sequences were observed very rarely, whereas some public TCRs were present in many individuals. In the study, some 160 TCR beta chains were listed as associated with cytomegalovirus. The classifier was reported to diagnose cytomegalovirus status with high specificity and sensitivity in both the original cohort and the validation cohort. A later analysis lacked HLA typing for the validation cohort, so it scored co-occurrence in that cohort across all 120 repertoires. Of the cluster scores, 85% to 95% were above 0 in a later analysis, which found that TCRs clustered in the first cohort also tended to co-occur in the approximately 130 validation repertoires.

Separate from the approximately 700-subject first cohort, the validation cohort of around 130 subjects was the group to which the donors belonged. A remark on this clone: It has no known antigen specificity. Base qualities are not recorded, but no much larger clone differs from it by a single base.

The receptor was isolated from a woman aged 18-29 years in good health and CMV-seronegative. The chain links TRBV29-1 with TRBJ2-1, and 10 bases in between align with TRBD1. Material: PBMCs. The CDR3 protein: CSARDRGFGEQFF. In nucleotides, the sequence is TGCAGCGCCCGGGACAGGGGTTTTGGTGAGCAGTTCTTC.